This TCR beta chain appears in the sequencing data of a study of T-cell reconstitution after alpha-beta-depleted transplantation in children. A library of TCRbeta sequences, prepared with unique molecular identifiers, was generated. TCRdb itself ran the PCR reads through MiXCR, one entry per CDR3 protein. Of about 300,000 distinct CDR3 sequences listed, about a tenth are singletons. As regards this clonotype: Since a much larger clone is just one base distant, this may be a read error.

V lost 1 base to trimming and J lost 1 base, with 7 bases between them. CDR3 length: 15 amino acids. The chain couples TRBV12-3 or TRBV12-4 to TRBJ2-2; D gene uncertain. The sequence derives from a boy in the first two years of life with acute myeloid leukemia, due to receive a stem cell transplant. The sample in question was PBMCs, obtained before TCRalphabeta/CD19-depleted stem cell transplant. The CDR3 region is CASSLVDQNTGELFF. In nucleotides, the CDR3 is TGTGCCAGCAGTTTAGTGGACCAGAACACCGGGGAGCTGTTTTTT.